This T cell receptor beta chain was captured by sequencing in a study of blood T cells in healthy people across ages. This clonotype was seen a few times. It was with a sample-barcoded 5' primer and a J-beta primer mix that a second PCR of roughly 7 to 12 cycles was run. TCRdb passed the 5' RACE reads through MiXCR, listing each CDR3 protein once. The sample lists under 1,100,000 distinct CDR3 sequences, roughly a quarter occurring once. V lost 0 bases and J lost 6; bases outside the gene matches: 11. This CDR3 has 17 amino acids. Germline assignment: CDR1 SGHRS and CDR2 YFSETQ. Ranging in age from about 6 to 100, the donors were healthy Caucasian individuals from Russia. Total RNA extracted from each sample amounted to at least 6 micrograms. These records were also assigned to another study, of T cells of mothers and their children. Per that study: Reads recorded for TCR beta CDR3 numbered over 8 million per mother and roughly 2.7 million per child. The overlap seen between related mothers and children slightly exceeded that of unrelated pairs, though not significantly.

This sequence was found in a girl aged 2 to 9 in good health. Sequenced: blood. V is TRBV5-1 and J is TRBJ2-3; 9 bases line up with TRBD2. The CDR3 protein is CASSLEELSGRSDTQYF. In DNA, the CDR3 is TGCGCCAGCAGCTTGGAGGAGTTAAGCGGGAGGAGCGATACGCAGTATTTT.